One sample yielded the 28 T cell receptor beta chains listed below, sequenced in a study of T cell changes during pregnancy in multiple sclerosis. Only in-frame clones appear in the TCRdb table, and some are missing; sequencing was by immunoSEQ multiplex PCR. The sample contains tens of thousands of clones, around nine tenths of which appear only once. This specimen was CD4+ T cells from peripheral blood mononuclear cells, taken in the third trimester of pregnancy. These receptors were obtained from a female donor with multiple sclerosis, enrolled in a pregnancy study.

The genes are TRBV19 and TRBJ1-5, with a possible D match to TRBD1 (5 bases). CDR1 is LNHDA and CDR2 is SQIVND in the germline V gene (reference sequence). This CDR3 spans 15 amino acids. V was shortened by 3 bases and J by 2 bases, with 11 bases between the two germline ends. The CDR3 sequence: CASSMTVSGNQPQHF. The CDR3 DNA sequence: TGTGCCAGTAGTATGACAGTTTCGGGCAATCAGCCCCAGCATTTT. The variable domain in full, with the rest retrieved from reference TRBV19 and TRBJ1-5, is DGGITQSPKYLFRKEGQNVTLSCEQNLNHDAMYWYRQDPGQGLRLIYYSQIVNDFQKGDIAEGYSVSREKKESFPLTVTSAQKNPTAFYLCASSMTVSGNQPQHFGDGTRLSIL.

This clone was seen only a few times. The V and J genes are TRBV7-9 and TRBJ2-1; D is perhaps TRBD1 (6 bases). The CDR3 is 12 residues long. Trimming left V 5 bases short and J 15 bases short, with 17 bases between. Germline V CDR1 and CDR2: SEHNR, FQNEAQ (reference sequence). The CDR3 bases are TGTGCCAGCAGCCAGGGGACAAACACGCTGTTCTTC. Residues: CASSQGTNTLFF.

V gene TRBV27 combines with J gene TRBJ2-7, with 10 nucleotides matching TRBD1. The CDR3 has 13 residues. The junction had 6 bases not matched to a gene; V was cut back by 6 bases and J by 7 bases. Germline assignment: CDR1 MNHEY and CDR2 SMNVEV (reference sequence). CDR3 sequence reads: CASSPRDRGEQYF. In DNA form, the CDR3 reads TGTGCCAGCAGCCCCCGGGACAGGGGAGAGCAGTACTTC.

The V call is TRBV27, the J call TRBJ1-1; 11 bases fit TRBD1. Germline V gives CDR1 MNHEY, CDR2 SMNVEV (reference sequence). The ends lost 8 bases at V and 4 bases at J; junction bases unmatched: 15. CDR3 size: 17 residues. In nucleotides, the CDR3 is TGTGCCAGCCGTGGGGGACAGGGGGGGAAATATGGCACTGAAGCTTTCTTT. This encodes CASRGGQGGKYGTEAFF.

V and J are TRBV10-3 and TRBJ2-3; TRBD2 agrees at 10 bases. The V gene end was trimmed by 6 bases and the J gene end by 4 bases; junction bases not matched to a gene: 4. The CDR3 covers 14 residues. In germline, CDR1 is ENHRY, CDR2 SYGVKD. CDR3 in DNA: TGTGCCATCAGCAGGCTAGCGGGAGCAGATACGCAGTATTTT. Its translation: CAISRLAGADTQYF.

CDR3: CASSLEQGGSSVGNEQFF. CDR3 bases: TGTGCCAGCAGCTTAGAGCAGGGCGGGAGCAGTGTCGGCAATGAGCAGTTCTTC. The chain recombines TRBV7-2 with TRBJ2-1; 7 bases match TRBD2. This CDR3 region has 18 residues. CDR1 SGHTA and CDR2 FQGNSA come from the germline V gene. The trim removed 1 base at V and 6 bases at J, leaving 15 bases unmatched.

The chain employs TRBV7-3 and TRBJ1-6; tentatively, D is TRBD1 (5 bases). Per the germline V gene, CDR1 is SGHTA and CDR2 is FQGTGA. There are 13 residues in the CDR3. With 3 bases removed from V and 8 bases from J, the gap between germline ends came to 8 bases. The CDR3: CASSLVRDSPLHF. The CDR3 nucleotides are TGTGCCAGCAGCTTGGTCAGGGATTCACCCCTCCACTTT.

This clone came up a few times. The chain joins TRBV29-1 to TRBJ1-1, with D perhaps TRBD1 (6 bases). Per the germline V gene, CDR1 is SQVTM and CDR2 is ANQGSEA. This CDR3 has 13 residues. V was pared by 7 bases and J by 1 base, with 13 bases between. The DNA of the CDR3 is TGCAGCGCTGACAGGCCCGAGAACACTGAAGCTTTCTTT. Its translation is CSADRPENTEAFF.

The chain links TRBV4-3 to TRBJ2-7, with a tentative D call TRBD1 (5 bases). Looked up from germline, CDR1 is LGHNA and CDR2 is YSLEER. The CDR3 has 15 amino acids. V lost 4 bases and J lost 6, with 19 bases in between. The CDR3 spells CASSRVSGSVSEQYF. Here the CDR3 DNA reads TGCGCCAGCAGCCGAGTCTCAGGGTCTGTGAGCGAGCAGTACTTC.

The J gene is TRBJ2-3, the V gene TRBV6-1; possibly TRBD2 for D (6 bases). V was cut by 3 bases and J by 0 bases, with 10 bases left in between. Germline CDR1 is MNHNS and CDR2 is SASEGT. CDR3 length: 15 amino acids. Here the CDR3 DNA reads TGTGCCAGCAGTGACGGCGGGGCTAGCACAGATACGCAGTATTTT. Translated, it gives CASSDGGASTDTQYF.

The J gene is TRBJ2-7, the V gene TRBV4-2, with 7 bases aligning to TRBD2. The trim removed 3 bases at V and 6 bases at J, leaving 5 bases unmatched. The length of the CDR3 is 13 residues. Germline values: CDR1 LGHNA, CDR2 YNFKEQ. CDR3 bases: TGTGCCAGCAGCCAGTTCCCGGGGGGCGAGCAGTACTTC. Translation: CASSQFPGGEQYF.

The rearrangement joins TRBV4-2 to TRBJ2-4, with 8 nucleotides matching TRBD1. This CDR3 contains 17 residues. Trimming at V came to 0 bases and at J to 5 bases, leaving 9 bases not matched to a gene. Germline V gene data show CDR1 as LGHNA and CDR2 as YNFKEQ. This CDR3 is CASSQDWGQAQQNIQYF. DNA of the CDR3: TGTGCCAGCAGCCAAGATTGGGGACAGGCCCAACAAAACATTCAGTACTTC.

The rearrangement uses TRBV7-8 and TRBJ2-1; possible D gene TRBD2, 6 bases. The ends were cut back, 5 bases at V and 9 bases at J, with 11 bases in the middle. CDR3 length: 12 amino acids. Germline-derived CDR1 and CDR2 are SGHVS and FQNEAQ. The CDR3 DNA follows: TGTGCCAGCAGCGGGGGTAGCGGTGAGCAGTTCTTC. Its protein product is CASSGGSGEQFF.

The rearrangement joins TRBV5-8 to TRBJ2-3, with TRBD1 identical over 11 bases. V shed 4 bases and J 7 bases; nucleotides not matched to a gene: 11. The CDR3 contains 16 residues. Germline V CDR1 and CDR2: SGHTS, YDEGEE. The CDR3 sequence: CASSRTGTGGWNTQYF. CDR3 DNA sequence: TGTGCCAGCAGCCGAACCGGGACAGGGGGGTGGAATACGCAGTATTTT.

This chain links TRBV7-3 with TRBJ2-7; 8 bases are a match to TRBD2. This CDR3 is built from 13 residues. CDR1 and CDR2 (germline): SGHTA, FQGTGA. Germline trimming cut 8 bases from V and 7 bases from J; bases unmatched to any gene: 10. CDR3 coding DNA: TGTGCCAGCGGCCCGGGGGGGCCTGGGGAGCAGTACTTC. Translation gives CASGPGGPGEQYF.

This clone was observed a single time. The gene calls are TRBV6-5 and TRBJ2-1; 12 bases fit TRBD1. Germline lookup yields CDR1 MNHEY and CDR2 SVGAGI. The length of the CDR3 is 15 residues. V dropped 4 bases and J dropped 8; count of bases not matched to a gene: 6. The CDR3 DNA reads as TGTGCCAGCAGTTGGGGACAGGGGGCTTACGATGAGCAGTTCTTC. It codes for CASSWGQGAYDEQFF.

The rearrangement links TRBV2 to TRBJ1-5; 8 bases map to TRBD1. This CDR3 comprises 14 residues. The V and J ends lost 8 bases and 5 bases, in that order; junction bases with no gene match: 8. Germline CDR1 is SNHLY and CDR2 is FYNNEI. The CDR3 protein is CASALTGAHQPQHF. CDR3 DNA: TGTGCCAGCGCGCTGACAGGGGCCCATCAGCCCCAGCATTTT.

V gene TRBV6-1 combines with J gene TRBJ1-4; D unresolved. Per germline, CDR1 MNHNS and CDR2 SASEGT. V lost 9 bases, J lost 8 bases, and 16 bases lay in between. The CDR3 totals 13 residues. The CDR3 reads CASGVRAGEKLFF. The CDR3 nucleotides read TGTGCCAGTGGAGTCCGGGCGGGGGAAAAACTGTTTTTT.

Turning to this clone: This same CDR3 is encoded by further DNA sequences in the sample. The CDR3: CASSRWTGRDTEAFF. CDR3 in DNA: TGTGCCAGTAGCCGATGGACAGGGAGGGACACTGAAGCTTTCTTT. This sequence joins TRBV19 and TRBJ1-1, with 8 bases fitting TRBD1. This CDR3 comprises 15 residues. Per the germline V gene, CDR1 is LNHDA and CDR2 is SQIVND (reference sequence). V lost 6 bases, J lost 3 bases, and 9 bases stayed unmatched.

The chain links TRBV15 to TRBJ2-2; 10 bases are shared with TRBD2. V lost 3 bases and J lost 6; bases outside the gene matches: 7. Germline CDR1 is LNHNV and CDR2 is YYDKDF (reference sequence). The CDR3 has 16 residues. CDR3 region: CATSRVSGRGSGELFF. The CDR3, as DNA: TGTGCCACCAGCAGGGTAAGCGGGAGGGGGTCCGGGGAGCTGTTTTTT.

CDR3 region: CASKDLDREFGYTF. CDR3 nucleotides: TGTGCCAGCAAGGATCTGGACAGGGAGTTTGGCTACACCTTC. This rearrangement joins TRBV6-1 to TRBJ1-2, with 8 nucleotides matching TRBD1. V lost 7 bases and J lost 7; bases outside the gene matches: 11. CDR1 is MNHNS, CDR2 SASEGT, per germline. The CDR3 has 14 amino acids.

The rearrangement uses TRBV6-5 and TRBJ1-1; TRBD1 matches 9 bases. J lost 4 bases, V lost 6 bases, and 6 bases had no gene match. Looked up from germline, CDR1 is MNHEY and CDR2 is SVGAGI. The CDR3 loop spans 14 amino acids. CDR3 nucleotide sequence: TGTGCCAGCAGGTACAGGGGGCGCGGCACTGAAGCTTTCTTT. Translation gives CASRYRGRGTEAFF.

This chain joins TRBV6-5 and TRBJ1-2; D not resolved. Germline V lookup: CDR1 MNHEY, CDR2 SVGAGI. V shed 7 bases and J shed 5 bases, with 20 bases lying between them. The CDR3 spans 15 residues. The DNA of the CDR3 is TGTGCCAGCAAAATTCTTCCCGGGAACACATATGGCTACACCTTC. Translating gives CASKILPGNTYGYTF.

The V gene is TRBV7-2, the J gene TRBJ1-2; the D is unclear. The germline CDR1 and CDR2 sequences are SGHTA and FQGNSA. This CDR3 is 14 amino acids long. Deletions cut 1 base from V and 4 bases from J, with 10 bases between. CDR3 loop: CASSLGAGLYGYTF. CDR3 coding DNA: TGTGCCAGCAGCTTAGGGGCAGGCCTCTATGGCTACACCTTC.

This rearrangement joins TRBV25-1 to TRBJ2-3; 8 bases map to TRBD2. This CDR3 region has 14 residues. V lost 7 bases to trimming and J lost 3 bases; unmatched junction nucleotides: 6. Germline V lookup: CDR1 MGHDK, CDR2 SYGVNS. The CDR3 here is CASTLAGRTDTQYF. CDR3 bases: TGTGCCAGCACTTTAGCGGGAAGGACAGATACGCAGTATTTT.

The rearrangement links TRBV19 to TRBJ1-6; 8 bases fit TRBD1. The CDR3 sequence is 19 residues long. V lost 8 bases and J lost 4; bases outside the gene matches: 19. Germline lookup yields CDR1 LNHDA and CDR2 SQIVND (reference sequence). The CDR3 DNA reads TGTGCCAGTGGACAGGGAGATTCCCCGGAGGTTGATTATAATTCACCCCTCCACTTT. Its translation is CASGQGDSPEVDYNSPLHF.

The CDR3 region has the DNA TGCGCCAGCAGCGAAGGGACAGAACCCTATAGCAATCAGCCCCAGCATTTT. Translated: CASSEGTEPYSNQPQHF. This rearrangement joins TRBV5-1 to TRBJ1-5; TRBD1 matches 7 bases. V lost 4 bases, J lost 0 bases, and 10 bases stayed unmatched. The CDR3 spans 17 residues. The germline gives CDR1 SGHRS, CDR2 YFSETQ.

The chain is built from TRBV2 and TRBJ1-2, with D hard to call. The CDR3 spans 13 residues. V was cut by 2 bases and J by 4 bases, with 8 bases left in between. Per the germline V gene, CDR1 is SNHLY and CDR2 is FYNNEI. The chain's CDR3 is CASSERGAYGYTF. CDR3 nucleotides: TGTGCCAGCAGTGAACGGGGAGCCTATGGCTACACCTTC.